This T cell receptor (beta chain) was captured by sequencing in a study of early T cells in non-severe SARS-CoV-2 infection. This clonotype was picked up many times. Tagging with unique molecular identifiers was applied to individual cDNA molecules. In TCRdb, the 5' RACE reads were re-called with MiXCR into one record per CDR3 protein. This sample has 70,000 or so distinct CDR3 sequences; under 15% occur once, and the top ten carry roughly 1.3%. The sequencing sample was made of whole blood. The clonotype comes from an adult who was a healthcare worker with PCR-confirmed SARS-CoV-2 infection or an uninfected control (not recorded which).

Here the CDR3 DNA reads TGCAGTGCTAGACCCGGACAGGGGGAGTCTGAAGCTTTCTTT. Translated: CSARPGQGESEAFF. This chain joins TRBV20-1 and TRBJ1-1; 10 bases map to TRBD1. The V segment lost 2 bases and the J segment 6 bases; nucleotides outside the gene matches: 6. The CDR3 spans 14 residues. The V gene's germline CDR1 is DFQATT and CDR2 SNEGSKA (reference sequence).